This T cell receptor (beta chain) stems from a study of OX40 agonist ivuxolimab in advanced cancers. V gave up 0 bases and J gave up 2 bases, with 11 bases separating them. This CDR3 is built from 15 residues. The germline V gene encodes CDR1 SEHNR and CDR2 FQNEAQ (reference sequence). By proportion, this clone is medium-sized. The method was immunoSEQ multiplex PCR; TCRdb's version includes in-frame clones alone and lacks a portion of them. This table has about 96,000 clones, about 92% appearing once. The sequencing used CD4+ or CD8+ T cells sorted from blood, collected in a trial of the OX40 agonist ivuxolimab. This rearrangement joins TRBV7-9 to TRBJ2-7, with TRBD2 as a possible D gene (6 bases). This TCR derives from an adult with an advanced solid tumor such as melanoma, head and neck, liver or kidney cancer. In DNA, the CDR3 is TGTGCCAGCAGCTTAGCGGGGGGACGGCCCTACGAGCAGTACTTC. Translation gives CASSLAGGRPYEQYF.